This T cell receptor (beta chain) was sequenced during a study of shared clonotypes between healthy human individuals. Whole-study findings and limits: Shared clonotypes across all four donors exceeded non-shared ones in generation probability.

With regard to this clone: Its specificity is not known.

Healthy adults negative for HIV, lacking recent acute infections or vaccinations, served as donors. The CD4+ fraction was divided into a CD45RA+ naive subset and a CD45RA-negative memory subset. The table came from immunoSEQ multiplex PCR; TCRdb's copy has only in-frame clones and leaves some out. Among about 1 million clones listed, roughly 80% were seen once. Germline V gene data show CDR1 as SGHAT and CDR2 as FQNNGV. CDR3 length equals 16 residues. The V gene end was trimmed by 6 bases and the J gene end by 7 bases; junction bases not matched to a gene: 8. Sequenced input: memory CD4+ T cells sorted from blood. Subset reported: CD45RA-negative fraction. V gene TRBV11-2 combines with J gene TRBJ2-1; 14 bases are shared with TRBD2. The receptor's source is a man younger than 35 in good health. Here the CDR3 DNA reads TGTGCCAGCAGGCCCGGGACTAGCGGGAGAATAAATGAGCAGTTCTTC. Its translation is CASRPGTSGRINEQFF.